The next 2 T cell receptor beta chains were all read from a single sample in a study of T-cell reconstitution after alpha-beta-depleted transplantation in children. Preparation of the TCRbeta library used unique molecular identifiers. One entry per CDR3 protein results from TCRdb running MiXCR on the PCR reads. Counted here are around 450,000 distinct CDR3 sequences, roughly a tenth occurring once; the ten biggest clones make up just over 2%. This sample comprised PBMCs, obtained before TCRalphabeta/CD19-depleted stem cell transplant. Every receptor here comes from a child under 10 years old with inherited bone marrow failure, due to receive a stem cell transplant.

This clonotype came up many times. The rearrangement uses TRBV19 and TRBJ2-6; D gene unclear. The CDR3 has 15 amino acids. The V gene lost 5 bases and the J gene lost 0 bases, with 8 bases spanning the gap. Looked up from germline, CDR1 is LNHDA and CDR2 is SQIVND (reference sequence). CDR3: CASSRLLSGANVLTF. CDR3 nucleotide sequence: TGTGCCAGTAGTCGTCTCCTCTCTGGGGCCAACGTCCTGACTTTC.

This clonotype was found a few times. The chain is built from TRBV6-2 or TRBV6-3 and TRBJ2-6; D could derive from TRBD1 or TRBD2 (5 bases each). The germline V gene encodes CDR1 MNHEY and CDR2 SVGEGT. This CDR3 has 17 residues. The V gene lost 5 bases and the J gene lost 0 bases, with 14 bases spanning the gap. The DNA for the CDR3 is TGTGCCAGCAGTCCCCGGGGCGGCAACTCTGGGGCCAACGTCCTGACTTTC. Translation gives CASSPRGGNSGANVLTF.